This TCR beta chain was profiled in a study of blood T cell repertoires in COVID-19. Across the whole study: From the United States, Italy and Spain came samples of acute and convalescent COVID-19. Sources were T cells, B-cell-depleted T cells, or PBMCs; the material itself was cDNA or gDNA.

TCRdb's table, derived via immunoSEQ multiplex PCR, lists solely in-frame clones and lacks some. The data contain some 200,000 clones, roughly 79% of them singletons. Trimming took 3 bases from V and 8 from J, leaving 10 bases between them. Germline lookup yields CDR1 LNHDA and CDR2 SQIVND (reference sequence). This CDR3 is 12 amino acids long. The Seattle patients joined while their infection was active and were tracked longitudinally afterward. V and J are TRBV19 and TRBJ1-2; D remains unclear. The sequence derives from a woman of 80 years or more with COVID-19, enrolled during active disease. The specimen was peripheral blood. CDR3 nucleotide sequence: TGTGCCAGTAGTATTAGCGGGAGGGGCTACACCTTC. Protein product: CASSISGRGYTF.